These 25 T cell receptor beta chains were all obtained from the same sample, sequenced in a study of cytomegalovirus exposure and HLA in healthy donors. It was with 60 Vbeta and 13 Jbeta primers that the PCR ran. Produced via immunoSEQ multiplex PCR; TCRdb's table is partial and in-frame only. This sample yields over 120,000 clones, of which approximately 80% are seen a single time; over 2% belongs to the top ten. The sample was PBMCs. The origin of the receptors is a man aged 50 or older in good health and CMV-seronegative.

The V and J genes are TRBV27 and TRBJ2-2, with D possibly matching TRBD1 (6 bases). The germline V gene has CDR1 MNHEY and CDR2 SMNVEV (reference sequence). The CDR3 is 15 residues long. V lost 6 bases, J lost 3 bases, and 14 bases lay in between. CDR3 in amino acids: CASRSTGRDTGELFF. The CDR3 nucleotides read TGTGCCAGCAGGAGCACAGGGCGGGACACCGGGGAGCTGTTTTTT.

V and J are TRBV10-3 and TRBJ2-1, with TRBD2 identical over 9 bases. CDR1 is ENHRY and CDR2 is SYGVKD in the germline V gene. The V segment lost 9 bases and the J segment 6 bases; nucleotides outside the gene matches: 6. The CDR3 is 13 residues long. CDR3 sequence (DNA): TGTGCCATGAATAGCGGGGGAAGCAATGAGCAGTTCTTC. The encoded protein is CAMNSGGSNEQFF.

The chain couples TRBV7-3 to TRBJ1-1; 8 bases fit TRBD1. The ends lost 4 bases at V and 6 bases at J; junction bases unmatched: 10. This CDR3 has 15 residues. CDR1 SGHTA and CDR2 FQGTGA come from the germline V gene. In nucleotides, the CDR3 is TGTGCCAGCAGCTCCCAACCGGACAGGGTGGCTGAAGCTTTCTTT. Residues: CASSSQPDRVAEAFF.

The CDR3 protein is CASSRHSGGNLETQYF. The CDR3 DNA reads as TGTGCCAGCAGCCGCCACAGCGGGGGGAACTTAGAGACCCAGTACTTC. The chain employs TRBV13 and TRBJ2-5; 9 positions agree with TRBD2. V lost 5 bases and J lost 4; bases outside the gene matches: 11. The length of the CDR3 is 16 residues. Germline V gives CDR1 PRHDT, CDR2 FYEKMQ (reference sequence).

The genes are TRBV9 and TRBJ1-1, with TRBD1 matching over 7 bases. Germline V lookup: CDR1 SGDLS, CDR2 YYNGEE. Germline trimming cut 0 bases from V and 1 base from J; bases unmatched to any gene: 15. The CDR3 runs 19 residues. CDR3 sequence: CASSVDYSGSDRENTEAFF. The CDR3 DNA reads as TGTGCCAGCAGCGTAGATTATTCGGGGAGCGACAGGGAGAACACTGAAGCTTTCTTT.

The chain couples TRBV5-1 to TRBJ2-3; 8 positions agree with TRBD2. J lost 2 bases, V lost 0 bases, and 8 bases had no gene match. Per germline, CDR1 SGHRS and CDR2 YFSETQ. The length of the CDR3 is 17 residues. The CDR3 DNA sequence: TGCGCCAGCAGCTTGGCGGGGGGGCCTTGGGTCACAGATACGCAGTATTTT. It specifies CASSLAGGPWVTDTQYF.

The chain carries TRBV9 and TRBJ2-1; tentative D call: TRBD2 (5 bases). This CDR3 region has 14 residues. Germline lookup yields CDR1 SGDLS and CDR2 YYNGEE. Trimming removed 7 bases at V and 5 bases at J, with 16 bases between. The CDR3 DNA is TGTGCCAGCGGAAAGGACTGGAGTCACAATGAGCAGTTCTTC. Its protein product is CASGKDWSHNEQFF.

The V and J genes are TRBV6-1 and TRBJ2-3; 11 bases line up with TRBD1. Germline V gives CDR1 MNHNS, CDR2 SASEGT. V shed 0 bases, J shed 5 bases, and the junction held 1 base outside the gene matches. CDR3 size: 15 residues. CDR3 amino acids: CASSEAGTGGDTQYF. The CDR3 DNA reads TGTGCCAGCAGTGAAGCTGGGACAGGGGGAGATACGCAGTATTTT.

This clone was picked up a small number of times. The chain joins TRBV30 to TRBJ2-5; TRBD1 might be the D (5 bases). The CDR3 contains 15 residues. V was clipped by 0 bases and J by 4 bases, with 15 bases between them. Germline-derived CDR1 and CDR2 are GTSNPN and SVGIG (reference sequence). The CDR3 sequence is CAWSVSSGFTETQYF. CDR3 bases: TGTGCCTGGAGTGTTTCTTCAGGGTTTACAGAGACCCAGTACTTC.

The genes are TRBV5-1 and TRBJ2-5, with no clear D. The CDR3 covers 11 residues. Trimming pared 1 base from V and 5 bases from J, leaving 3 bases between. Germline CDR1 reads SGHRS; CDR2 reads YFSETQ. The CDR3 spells CASSLSETQYF. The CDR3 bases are TGCGCCAGCAGCTTGTCTGAGACCCAGTACTTC.

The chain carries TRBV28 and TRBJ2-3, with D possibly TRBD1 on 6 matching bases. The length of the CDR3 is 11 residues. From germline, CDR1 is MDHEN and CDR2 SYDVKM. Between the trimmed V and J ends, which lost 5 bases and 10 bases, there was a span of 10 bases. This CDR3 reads CASSTGFSQYF. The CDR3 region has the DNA TGTGCCAGCAGTACAGGGTTTTCGCAGTATTTT. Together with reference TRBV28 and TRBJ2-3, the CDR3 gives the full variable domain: DVKVTQSSRYLVKRTGEKVFLECVQDMDHENMFWYRQDPGLGLRLIYFSYDVKMKEKGDIPEGYSVSREKKERFSLILESASTNQTSMYLCASSTGFSQYFGPGTRLTVL.

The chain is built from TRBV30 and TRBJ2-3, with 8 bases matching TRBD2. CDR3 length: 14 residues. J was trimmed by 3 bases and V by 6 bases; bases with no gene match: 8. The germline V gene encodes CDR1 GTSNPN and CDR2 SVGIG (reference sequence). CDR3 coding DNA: TGTGCCTGTGAGAGTAGCGGGATTACAGATACGCAGTATTTT. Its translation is CACESSGITDTQYF.

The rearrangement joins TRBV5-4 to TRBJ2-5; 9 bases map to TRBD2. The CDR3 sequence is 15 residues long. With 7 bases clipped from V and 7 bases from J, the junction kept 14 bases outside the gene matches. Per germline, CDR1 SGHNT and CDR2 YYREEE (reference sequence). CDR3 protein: CASRPKVAGDGTQYF. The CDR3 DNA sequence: TGTGCCAGCCGTCCGAAGGTAGCGGGAGATGGGACCCAGTACTTC.

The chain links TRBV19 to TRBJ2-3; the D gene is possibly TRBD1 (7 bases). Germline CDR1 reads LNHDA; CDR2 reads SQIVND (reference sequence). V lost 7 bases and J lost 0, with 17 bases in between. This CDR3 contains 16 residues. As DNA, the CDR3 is TGTGCCAGTAAGAGAGGGGGGACAGTTAGCACAGATACGCAGTATTTT. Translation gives CASKRGGTVSTDTQYF.

The CDR3 region is CASSVSGGYNQPQHF. The CDR3 DNA is TGTGCCAGCTCAGTGAGCGGGGGATACAATCAGCCCCAGCATTTT. The chain links TRBV18 to TRBJ1-5; the D gene is possibly TRBD1 (5 bases). Germline V CDR1 and CDR2: KGHSH, LQKENI. The CDR3 covers 15 residues. V was clipped by 5 bases and J by 3 bases, with 14 bases between them.

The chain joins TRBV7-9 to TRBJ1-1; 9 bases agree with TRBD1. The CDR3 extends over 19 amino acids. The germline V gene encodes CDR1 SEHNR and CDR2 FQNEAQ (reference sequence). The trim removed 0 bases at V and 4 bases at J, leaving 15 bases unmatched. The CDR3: CASSLALPGTGLRGTEAFF. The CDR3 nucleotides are TGTGCCAGCAGCTTAGCGCTACCAGGGACAGGGCTAAGGGGCACTGAAGCTTTCTTT.

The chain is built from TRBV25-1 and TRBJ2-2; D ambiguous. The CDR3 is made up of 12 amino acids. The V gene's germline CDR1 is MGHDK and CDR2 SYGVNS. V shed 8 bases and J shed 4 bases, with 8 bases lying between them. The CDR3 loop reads CASAVITGELFF. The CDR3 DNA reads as TGTGCCAGCGCGGTGATCACCGGGGAGCTGTTTTTT.

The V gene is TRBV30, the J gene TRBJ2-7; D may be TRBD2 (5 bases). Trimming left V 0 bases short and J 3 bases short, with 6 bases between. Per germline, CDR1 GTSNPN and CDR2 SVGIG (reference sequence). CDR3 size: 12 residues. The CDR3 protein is CAWSVAGYEQYF. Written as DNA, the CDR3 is TGTGCCTGGAGTGTTGCGGGCTACGAGCAGTACTTC.

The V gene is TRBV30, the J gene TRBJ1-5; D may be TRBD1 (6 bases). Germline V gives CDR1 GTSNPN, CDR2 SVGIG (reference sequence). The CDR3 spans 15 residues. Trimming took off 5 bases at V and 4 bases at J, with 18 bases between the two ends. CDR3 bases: TGTGCCTGGGGCAGCAGGGGCCGAACTAATCAGCCCCAGCATTTT. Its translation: CAWGSRGRTNQPQHF.

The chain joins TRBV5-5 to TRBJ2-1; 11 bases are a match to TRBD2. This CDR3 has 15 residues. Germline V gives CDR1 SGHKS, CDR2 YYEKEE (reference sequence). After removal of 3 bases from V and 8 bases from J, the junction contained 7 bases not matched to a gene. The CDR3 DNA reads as TGTGCCAGCAGCTCTTTAGCGGGAGGGGGCGATGAGCAGTTCTTC. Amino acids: CASSSLAGGGDEQFF.

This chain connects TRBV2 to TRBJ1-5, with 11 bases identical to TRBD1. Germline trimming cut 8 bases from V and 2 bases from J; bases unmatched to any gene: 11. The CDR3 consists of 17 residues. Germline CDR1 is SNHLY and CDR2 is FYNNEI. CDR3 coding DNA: TGTGCCAGCGGGAGGGGACAGGGGGTGTCGGGCAATCAGCCCCAGCATTTT. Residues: CASGRGQGVSGNQPQHF. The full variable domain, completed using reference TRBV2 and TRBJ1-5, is EPEVTQTPSHQVTQMGQEVILRCVPISNHLYFYWYRQILGQKVEFLVSFYNNEISEKSEIFDDQFSVERPDGSNFTLKIRSTKLEDSAMYFCASGRGQGVSGNQPQHFGDGTRLSIL.

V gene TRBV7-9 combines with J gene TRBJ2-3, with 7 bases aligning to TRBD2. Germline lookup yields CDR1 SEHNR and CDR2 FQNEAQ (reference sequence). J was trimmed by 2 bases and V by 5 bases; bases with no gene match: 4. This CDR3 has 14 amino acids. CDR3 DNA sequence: TGTGCCAGCAGCCGCAGCGGGGCCACAGATACGCAGTATTTT. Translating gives CASSRSGATDTQYF.

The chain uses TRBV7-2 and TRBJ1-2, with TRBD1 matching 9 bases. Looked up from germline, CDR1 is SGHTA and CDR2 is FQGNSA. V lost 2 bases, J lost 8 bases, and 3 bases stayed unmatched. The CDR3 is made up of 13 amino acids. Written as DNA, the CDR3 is TGTGCCAGCAGCTTACGGGACAGGGAGGGCTACACCTTC. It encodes CASSLRDREGYTF.

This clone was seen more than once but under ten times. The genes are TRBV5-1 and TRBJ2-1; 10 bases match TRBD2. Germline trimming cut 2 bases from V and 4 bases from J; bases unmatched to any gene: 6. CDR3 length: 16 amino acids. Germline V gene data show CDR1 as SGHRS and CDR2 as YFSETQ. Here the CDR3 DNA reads TGCGCCAGCAGCTTTGGGACTAGCGAGATATACAATGAGCAGTTCTTC. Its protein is CASSFGTSEIYNEQFF.

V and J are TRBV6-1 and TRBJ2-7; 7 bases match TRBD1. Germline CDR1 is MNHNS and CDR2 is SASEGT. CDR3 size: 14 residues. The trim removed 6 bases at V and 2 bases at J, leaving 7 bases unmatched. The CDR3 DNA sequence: TGTGCCAGCAGAGAAAACAGGGGTCCCTACGAGCAGTACTTC. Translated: CASRENRGPYEQYF.